The next 12 T cell receptor beta chains were all read from a single sample in a study of CD8+CD57+ T cells in acquired aplastic anemia. Template material for TCR beta VDJ and CDR3 profiling consisted of genomic DNA. TCRdb analysed the reads with MiXCR anew, one entry per CDR3 protein. Of some 170,000 distinct CDR3 sequences in the sample, around 48% were seen once. An expansion of CD8+CD57+ cells by flow cytometry had been shown in patients chosen for sequencing. The sequencing sample was made of sorted CD4+, CD8+, or CD8+CD57+ T cells (not recorded which) from PBMCs. The receptors stem from a human donor with aplastic anemia.

This chain uses TRBV10-3 with TRBJ1-1, with 9 bases identical to TRBD1. Trimming took 7 bases from V and 11 from J; bases not matched to a gene: 11. The germline gives CDR1 ENHRY, CDR2 SYGVKD. The CDR3 sequence is 13 residues long. The CDR3 reads CAITFYRGLAAFF. CDR3 coding DNA: TGTGCCATCACATTTTACAGGGGGCTGGCGGCTTTCTTT.

V usage is TRBV29-1 and J usage is TRBJ2-1; 8 bases line up with TRBD1. V lost 6 bases and J lost 2; bases outside the gene matches: 3. The CDR3 is made up of 13 amino acids. The germline V gene encodes CDR1 SQVTM and CDR2 ANQGSEA. In DNA form, the CDR3 reads TGCAGCGTGGAGACAGGGGCCTACAATGAGCAGTTCTTC. Its protein is CSVETGAYNEQFF.

The sample holds a few counts of this clonotype. CDR3: CASSRTGQGDGYTF. The CDR3 DNA follows: TGTGCCAGCAGCAGAACGGGACAGGGCGACGGCTACACCTTC. The chain carries TRBV2 and TRBJ1-2; 9 positions agree with TRBD1. The trim removed 6 bases at V and 8 bases at J, leaving 10 bases unmatched. This CDR3 has 14 residues. Germline V gene sequence: CDR1 SNHLY, CDR2 FYNNEI. Drawing the rest from reference TRBV2 and TRBJ1-2, the complete variable domain is EPEVTQTPSHQVTQMGQEVILRCVPISNHLYFYWYRQILGQKVEFLVSFYNNEISEKSEIFDDQFSVERPDGSNFTLKIRSTKLEDSAMYFCASSRTGQGDGYTFGSGTRLTVV.

As regards this clonotype: A single base separates this from a much larger clone, so it may be a read error. The J gene is TRBJ2-1, the V gene TRBV19; D may be TRBD2 (7 bases). V lost 4 bases, J lost 3 bases, and 16 bases lay in between. In germline, CDR1 is LNHDA, CDR2 SQIVND (reference sequence). The CDR3 runs 16 residues. The CDR3 DNA sequence: TGTGCCAGTAGTAACCTAAGGGAGGGGGGCTACAATGAGCAGTTCTTC. Translating gives CASSNLREGGYNEQFF.

Many counts were recorded for this clonotype. This chain connects TRBV10-3 to TRBJ1-2; no firm D call. Germline V gene lookup returns CDR1 ENHRY and CDR2 SYGVKD. The V and J ends lost 9 bases and 2 bases respectively, with 10 bases between them. The CDR3 has 12 amino acids. The CDR3 sequence is CAIGPGNYGYTF. The DNA for the CDR3 is TGTGCCATAGGGCCGGGGAACTATGGCTACACCTTC.

This clonotype was recorded once. The CDR3 loop is CASSADTATNEKLFF. CDR3 DNA sequence: TGTGCCAGTAGTGCGGACACCGCAACTAATGAAAAACTGTTTTTT. This chain joins TRBV19 and TRBJ1-4, with D possibly matching TRBD1 (5 bases). Germline CDR1 and CDR2: LNHDA and SQIVND (reference sequence). The CDR3 runs 15 residues. Trimming cost V 5 bases and J 0 bases, with 10 bases left between them.

Turning to this clonotype: Without the conserved terminal phenylalanine or tryptophan, this CDR3 likely stems from a read error. The V gene is TRBV19, the J gene TRBJ2-5; maybe TRBD1 (6 bases). The CDR3 sequence is 13 residues long. The V gene's germline CDR1 is LNHDA and CDR2 SQIVND (reference sequence). CDR3 amino acids: CAGSMPGVETQYL. Written as DNA, the CDR3 is TGTGCCGGTAGTATGCCAGGGGTCGAGACCCAGTACCTC.

A note on this clonotype: A single base separates this from a much larger clone, so it may be a read error. This CDR3 fails to terminate in the conserved phenylalanine or tryptophan, so it likely reflects a read error. The genes are TRBV5-4 and TRBJ1-2; 7 bases match TRBD1. The CDR3 contains 14 residues. CDR1 and CDR2 from the germline V gene are SGHNT and YYREEE (reference sequence). Germline trimming cut 4 bases from V and 0 bases from J; bases unmatched to any gene: 3. CDR3 sequence (DNA): TGTGCCAGCAGCACCGGACAGGCTAACTATGGCTACACCCTC. Amino acids: CASSTGQANYGYTL.

The gene calls are TRBV24-1 and TRBJ2-3; possibly TRBD1 for D (5 bases). The CDR3 contains 15 residues. The germline V and J ends were trimmed by 3 bases and 1 base, with 10 bases remaining between them. CDR1 KGHDR and CDR2 SFDVKD come from the germline V gene. Here the CDR3 DNA reads TGTGCCACCAGTGATACGGTAGGGGGCACAGATACGCAGTATTTT. This sequence encodes CATSDTVGGTDTQYF.

CDR3 sequence reads: CASSARDGYSYEQYF. As DNA, the CDR3 is TGTGCCAGCAGTGCTAGAGATGGCTACTCCTACGAGCAGTACTTC. The chain uses TRBV7-6 and TRBJ2-7; no definite D call. V lost 6 bases and J 0 bases, leaving 15 bases between the germline ends. The CDR3 extends over 15 amino acids. The germline gives CDR1 SGHVS, CDR2 FNYEAQ.

The rearrangement uses TRBV7-2 and TRBJ1-1; D possibly corresponds to TRBD1 (5 bases). Trimming pared 6 bases from V and 1 base from J, leaving 9 bases between. Per the germline V gene, CDR1 is SGHTA and CDR2 is FQGNSA. The CDR3 has 13 amino acids. CDR3 sequence reads: CASSWGGNTEAFF. The CDR3 region has the DNA TGTGCCAGCAGTTGGGGGGGGAACACTGAAGCTTTCTTT.

This chain joins TRBV15 and TRBJ2-3; TRBD2 aligns across 12 bases. Germline trimming cut 1 base from V and 4 bases from J; bases unmatched to any gene: 6. The CDR3 runs to 17 residues. Looked up from germline, CDR1 is LNHNV and CDR2 is YYDKDF (reference sequence). This CDR3 is CATSRAGTSGLSDTQYF. DNA of the CDR3: TGTGCCACCAGCAGAGCGGGGACTAGCGGGTTGTCAGATACGCAGTATTTT.